A single sample is the source of the 4 T cell receptor beta chains below, sequenced in a study of blood T cell repertoires in COVID-19. The table came from immunoSEQ multiplex PCR; TCRdb's copy has only in-frame clones and leaves some out. The table lists around 120,000 clones, 90% of them singletons, with 3.8% in the top ten. The specimen was peripheral blood. These receptor sequences come from a woman in her sixties or seventies with COVID-19, enrolled during active disease.

The chain links TRBV14 to TRBJ2-5; 14 nucleotides agree with TRBD2. The V gene's germline CDR1 is SGHDN and CDR2 FVKESK. This CDR3 is built from 18 residues. Trimming took 0 bases from V and 6 from J; bases not matched to a gene: 9. Here the CDR3 reads CASSQDPTSGGASKTQYF. CDR3 bases: TGTGCCAGCAGCCAAGATCCGACTAGCGGGGGGGCGTCTAAGACCCAGTACTTC.

Written as DNA, the CDR3 is TGTGCCAGCAGCCAAGGGGGACATAACACTGAAGCTTTCTTT. Its translation: CASSQGGHNTEAFF. This rearrangement joins TRBV3-1 (or the pseudogene TRBV3-2) to TRBJ1-1; weak D call: TRBD1 (6 bases). This CDR3 has 14 amino acids. Germline V gene lookup returns CDR1 LGHDT and CDR2 YNNKEL (reference sequence). V shed 1 base and J shed 2 bases, with 8 bases lying between them.

The genes are TRBV27 and TRBJ1-5; D gene uncertain. Germline assignment: CDR1 MNHEY and CDR2 SMNVEV (reference sequence). CDR3 size: 15 residues. Trimming left V 2 bases short and J 0 bases short, with 8 bases between. The CDR3 DNA sequence: TGTGCCAGCAGTTTAGCTAAGTATAGCAATCAGCCCCAGCATTTT. It specifies CASSLAKYSNQPQHF.

This chain joins TRBV11-1 and TRBJ2-2, with 8 bases that match TRBD2. With 6 bases clipped from V and 7 bases from J, the junction kept 13 bases outside the gene matches. CDR3 size: 16 residues. In germline, CDR1 is SGHAT, CDR2 FQDESV (reference sequence). CDR3 in amino acids: CASSPTAGGGVGELFF. The CDR3 bases are TGTGCCAGCAGTCCGACCGCGGGGGGCGGAGTCGGGGAGCTGTTTTTT.